This T cell receptor (beta chain) was profiled in a study of tumor and adjacent non-tumor tissue in lung cancer. A remark on this clonotype: The junction and the germline gene differ at one end; a read error may be behind it.

This sample's RNA came from whole unsorted tissue. A modified ARM-PCR protocol with three rounds of nested PCR amplified TCRbeta. Using its own MiXCR run on the multiplex PCR reads, TCRdb lists one record per CDR3 protein. This table holds 120,000 to 150,000 distinct CDR3 sequences, approximately 64% found once. The clonotype comes from a man aged 55 to 70 with small cell lung cancer. The sample comprised lung tumor tissue.

In DNA form, the CDR3 reads TGTGTCAGCATCCGACTACCGGGACTAACGGGAGGCGTCCTGACTTTC. Translated, it gives CVSIRLPGLTGGVLTF. The J gene is TRBJ2-6, the V gene TRBV6-5, with TRBD2 identical over 7 bases. This CDR3 is 16 amino acids long. CDR1 and CDR2 from the germline V gene are MNHEY and SVGAGI.